This T cell receptor beta chain stems from a study of blood T cell repertoires in COVID-19. As for the study in general: The samples span acute and convalescent COVID-19 from the United States, Italy and Spain. The analysed material was cDNA or gDNA that came from T cells, B-cell-depleted T cells, or PBMCs.

This CDR3 has 14 residues. Trimming pared 5 bases from V and 1 base from J, leaving 11 bases between. Looked up from germline, CDR1 is SGHTA and CDR2 is FQGNSA. Authors' methods: Reference gene primer amplification in the assay estimated nucleated cell counts. Libraries were prepared by immunoSEQ multiplex PCR; TCRdb keeps only in-frame clonotypes and omits some of them. D and trimming were read from the DNA, whereas the V and J calls and clone size are those reported in that table. The table has 150,000 to 200,000 clones, around four fifths seen once. Seattle patients were enrolled while actively infected and followed longitudinally.

The sequence was collected from a woman of 80 years or more with COVID-19, enrolled during active disease. This rearrangement joins TRBV7-2 to TRBJ1-2; D is perhaps TRBD1 (5 bases). The specimen was peripheral blood. In nucleotides, the CDR3 is TGTGCCAGCAGCCCAAACAGGATTAACTATGGCTACACCTTC. Its translation: CASSPNRINYGYTF.